This passage covers 14 T cell receptor beta chains from one sample sequenced in a study of blood T cell repertoires in COVID-19. The repertoire was sequenced with immunoSEQ multiplex PCR; TCRdb's copy has only in-frame clones and lacks some. The sample has about 71,000 clones; approximately 80% are singletons. Material: peripheral blood. The receptors derive from a man aged 65-85 years with acute or convalescent COVID-19.

The chain uses TRBV11-1 and TRBJ2-5; a weak D match, TRBD1 (5 bases). The CDR3 is 15 amino acids. V was cut by 1 base and J by 5 bases, with 14 bases left in between. CDR1 is SGHAT and CDR2 is FQDESV in the germline V gene (reference sequence). In DNA form, the CDR3 reads TGTGCCAGCAGCTTAGGAACAGGCTACAGGGAGACCCAGTACTTC. Translation: CASSLGTGYRETQYF.

The chain has TRBV4-3 and TRBJ1-2; 9 nucleotides match TRBD1. CDR1 LGHNA and CDR2 YSLEER come from the germline V gene. The V and J ends lost 4 bases and 2 bases, in that order; junction bases with no gene match: 5. This CDR3 has 15 amino acids. In DNA form, the CDR3 reads TGCGCCAGCAGCCTGGGGACAGGGCCCAACTATGGCTACACCTTC. It codes for CASSLGTGPNYGYTF.

This clone was seen at least ten times. The rearrangement joins TRBV14 to TRBJ1-6; 7 positions match TRBD1. This CDR3 spans 16 amino acids. After removal of 2 bases from V and 6 bases from J, the junction contained 7 bases not matched to a gene. The V gene's germline CDR1 is SGHDN and CDR2 FVKESK. This chain's CDR3 is CASSQRSGTANSPLHF. The CDR3 DNA sequence: TGTGCCAGCAGCCAACGATCCGGGACAGCTAATTCACCCCTCCACTTT.

V gene TRBV3-1 (or the pseudogene TRBV3-2) combines with J gene TRBJ1-1; tentative D call: TRBD1 (5 bases). This CDR3 is built from 12 residues. Germline V CDR1 and CDR2: LGHDT, YNNKEL (reference sequence). V dropped 1 base and J dropped 7 bases, with 7 bases sitting between them. The CDR3 DNA is TGTGCCAGCAGCCAAGGAACAGGTGAAGCTTTCTTT. Translated, it gives CASSQGTGEAFF.

The chain recombines TRBV28 with TRBJ1-4, with D unresolved. V lost 2 bases to trimming and J lost 2 bases, with 6 bases between them. CDR3 size: 14 residues. CDR1 MDHEN and CDR2 SYDVKM come from the germline V gene. DNA of the CDR3: TGTGCCAGCAGTTTAGGAGGGACTAATGAAAAACTGTTTTTT. It codes for CASSLGGTNEKLFF.

The table lists this clone with a count of one. The chain joins TRBV12-5 to TRBJ2-1, with a possible D match to TRBD1 (6 bases). Germline CDR1 reads LGHNT; CDR2 reads FRNRAP. The CDR3 extends over 16 amino acids. V gave up 5 bases and J gave up 9 bases, with 23 bases separating them. The CDR3: CASGPHSSKPTGEQFF. The CDR3 DNA follows: TGTGCTAGTGGTCCCCATAGTAGTAAACCGACAGGTGAGCAGTTCTTC.

This chain uses TRBV27 with TRBJ2-3, with D perhaps matching TRBD2 (6 bases). V lost 2 bases and J lost 2, with 11 bases in between. Germline CDR1 and CDR2: MNHEY and SMNVEV (reference sequence). The CDR3 runs to 15 residues. CDR3 amino acids: CASSLPGSDTDTQYF. In DNA form, the CDR3 reads TGTGCCAGCAGTTTACCCGGGAGCGACACAGATACGCAGTATTTT.

The rearrangement joins TRBV14 to TRBJ2-1; the D gene is possibly TRBD2 (5 bases). Trimming cost V 5 bases and J 7 bases, with 12 bases left between them. The CDR3 has 13 amino acids. Germline CDR1 is SGHDN and CDR2 is FVKESK. CDR3 nucleotide sequence: TGTGCCAGCAGCTTTCTAGCCTTAAATGAGCAGTTCTTC. Protein sequence: CASSFLALNEQFF.

V and J are TRBV7-2 and TRBJ1-2; 7 bases agree with TRBD1. The CDR3 length is 14 residues. V gave up 5 bases and J gave up 8 bases; unmatched junction bases: 11. Looked up from germline, CDR1 is SGHTA and CDR2 is FQGNSA. CDR3 sequence: CASSPRQGLGGYTF. CDR3 nucleotide sequence: TGTGCCAGCAGCCCCCGACAGGGATTGGGGGGCTACACCTTC.

This clone was detected once. V gene TRBV5-4 combines with J gene TRBJ2-3; D possibly corresponds to TRBD1 (6 bases). Per the germline V gene, CDR1 is SGHNT and CDR2 is YYREEE (reference sequence). This CDR3 contains 15 residues. The V gene lost 4 bases and the J gene lost 1 base, with 13 bases spanning the gap. CDR3 DNA sequence: TGTGCCAGCAGCCGGACGGCAGGGGGCACAGATACGCAGTATTTT. It yields the protein CASSRTAGGTDTQYF.

The count of this clone is one. The CDR3 bases are TGTGCCTGGAGTTTTGGCGACACCTCTGACACAGATACGCAGTATTTT. This sequence encodes CAWSFGDTSDTDTQYF. The genes are TRBV30 and TRBJ2-3; D is unclear. Germline values: CDR1 GTSNPN, CDR2 SVGIG (reference sequence). The CDR3 has 16 residues. V lost 2 bases and J 2 bases, leaving 17 bases between the germline ends.

This clone was counted between two and nine times. The chain employs TRBV3-1 (or the pseudogene TRBV3-2) and TRBJ2-1; TRBD2 is a possible D gene (5 bases). Germline assignment: CDR1 LGHDT and CDR2 YNNKEL (reference sequence). V dropped 0 bases and J dropped 5 bases, with 8 bases sitting between them. CDR3 length equals 14 residues. For the CDR3, the DNA is TGTGCCAGCAGCCAAGATCGGCGGGACAATGAGCAGTTCTTC. Protein sequence: CASSQDRRDNEQFF.

V usage is TRBV6-5 and J usage is TRBJ1-5, with TRBD1 identical over 7 bases. V lost 9 bases to trimming and J lost 4 bases; unmatched junction nucleotides: 3. The length of the CDR3 is 12 residues. CDR1 MNHEY and CDR2 SVGAGI come from the germline V gene. The CDR3 loop reads CASGTANQPQHF. CDR3 DNA sequence: TGTGCCAGTGGGACAGCTAATCAGCCCCAGCATTTT.

The rearrangement links TRBV24-1 to TRBJ2-7, with D uncertain. V was trimmed by 5 bases and J by 7 bases, leaving 11 bases between them. Germline CDR1 is KGHDR and CDR2 is SFDVKD. The CDR3 covers 12 residues. CDR3 residues: CATSGDTREQYF. CDR3 nucleotide sequence: TGTGCCACCAGTGGAGACACTCGGGAGCAGTACTTC.